The source of this T cell receptor (beta chain) is a study of T cell clones after liver transplantation. In the study overall: Apart from three HCV-positive recipients, transplants were for non-autoimmune, non-viral reasons.

Sequencing used immunoSEQ multiplex PCR; TCRdb keeps in-frame clones, though not all of them. The sample carries about 51,000 clones, 80% to 90% recorded once. Germline assignment: CDR1 LNHDA and CDR2 SQIVND (reference sequence). This CDR3 has 13 amino acids. The ends lost 9 bases at V and 5 bases at J; junction bases unmatched: 9. This TCR was recovered from a human patient who received a liver transplant. Some T cells may possibly be graft donor cells. Sample: CD8+ T cells from blood, taken 12 months after liver transplant. The chain combines TRBV19 with TRBJ1-1, with 7 bases identical to TRBD1. CDR3 coding DNA: TGTGCCAGCAACCCAGGGGGGGGAACTGAAGCTTTCTTT. The encoded protein is CASNPGGGTEAFF.